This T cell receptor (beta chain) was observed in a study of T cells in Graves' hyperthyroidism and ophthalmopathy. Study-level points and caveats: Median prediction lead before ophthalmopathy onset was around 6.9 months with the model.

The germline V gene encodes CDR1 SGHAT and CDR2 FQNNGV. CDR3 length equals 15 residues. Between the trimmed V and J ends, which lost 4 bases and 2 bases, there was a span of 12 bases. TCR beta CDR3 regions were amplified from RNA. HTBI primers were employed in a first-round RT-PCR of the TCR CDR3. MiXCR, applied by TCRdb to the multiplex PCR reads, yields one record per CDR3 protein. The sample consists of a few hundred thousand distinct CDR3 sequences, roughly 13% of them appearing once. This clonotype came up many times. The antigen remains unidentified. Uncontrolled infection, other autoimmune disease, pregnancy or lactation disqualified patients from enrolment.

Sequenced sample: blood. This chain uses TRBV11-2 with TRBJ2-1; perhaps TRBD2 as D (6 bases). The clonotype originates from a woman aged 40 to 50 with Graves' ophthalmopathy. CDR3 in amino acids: CASSSSLAPYNEQFF. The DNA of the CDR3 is TGTGCCAGCAGCTCGTCGCTAGCGCCCTACAATGAGCAGTTCTTC.